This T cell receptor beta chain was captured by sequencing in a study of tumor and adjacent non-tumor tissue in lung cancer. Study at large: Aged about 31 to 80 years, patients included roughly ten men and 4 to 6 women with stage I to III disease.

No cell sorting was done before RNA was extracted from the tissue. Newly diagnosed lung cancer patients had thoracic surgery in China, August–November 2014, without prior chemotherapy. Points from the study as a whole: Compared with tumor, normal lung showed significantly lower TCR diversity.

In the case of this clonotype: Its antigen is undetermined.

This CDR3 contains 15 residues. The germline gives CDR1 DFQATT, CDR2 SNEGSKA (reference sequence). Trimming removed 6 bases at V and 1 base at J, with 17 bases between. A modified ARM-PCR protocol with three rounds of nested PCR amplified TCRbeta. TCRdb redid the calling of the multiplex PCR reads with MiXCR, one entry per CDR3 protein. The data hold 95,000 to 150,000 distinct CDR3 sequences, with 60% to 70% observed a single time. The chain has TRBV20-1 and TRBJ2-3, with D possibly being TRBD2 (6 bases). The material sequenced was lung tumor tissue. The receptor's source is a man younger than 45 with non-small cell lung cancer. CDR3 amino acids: CSATARTGGTDTQYF. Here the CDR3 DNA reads TGCAGTGCCACAGCCAGGACGGGAGGCACAGATACGCAGTATTTT.